This T cell receptor beta chain is from a study of tumor-infiltrating lymphocytes in primary liver carcinoma (dated 2017 in TCRdb). General notes on the study: Between late 2015 and early 2016, roughly five patients in China with histopathologically diagnosed primary liver carcinoma had surgical resection. Of the five patients, three men and two women aged 30 to 69 years, four had hepatocellular carcinoma and one had combined HCC and intrahepatic cholangiocarcinoma. The five patients had tumors of stage T1-T3 N0M0, with maximum diameters ranging from roughly 4.2 to 11 cm. Samples yielded roughly 3.5 to 7.13 million productive TCRbeta reads; read depth did not differ significantly between tissue types. The study combined TCRbeta repertoire sequencing, expression microarrays and whole-exome sequencing across five regions of each liver tumor, with adjacent normal tissue and blood. A total of some 35 specimens from 5 patients underwent TCRbeta repertoire sequencing, comprising about 25 tumor regions, 5 adjacent noncancerous liver tissues and 5 peripheral blood samples. Repertoires from technical replicates were highly reproducible, with mean shared-clone rates about 0.88 and correlation coefficients above 0.95.

To note about this clonotype: Its antigen is currently not known. No base qualities exist here, and no much larger clone lies one base off it.

Study-wide conclusions, independent of this receptor: Only five patients were included in the study, and the authors note that the findings should be validated in a larger study. Repertoire overlap was higher between tumor regions (mean around 36%) than tumor-adjacent (17%) or tumor-blood (approximately 15%) pairs, consistent with antigen-driven expansion. Because the samples were bulk and unsorted, CD4+ and CD8+ T cell repertoires could not be compared. Because only the TCR beta chain was sequenced and unpaired alpha chains were not captured, true repertoire diversity is likely underestimated. A significantly larger repertoire fraction was made up by the top 250 clones in tumors than in blood (p = 0.039).

The junction shows trimming of 2 bases on V and 7 bases on J, plus 6 bases between the germline ends. Per the germline V gene, MNHNS is the CDR1 and SASEGT is the CDR2. CDR3 length: 11 amino acids, cysteine to phenylalanine. The CDR3 DNA has 33 bases and is translated from base 1. Blood RNA was extracted from unsorted whole blood with TRIzol reagent; germline DNA came from the DNeasy Blood & Tissue kit. Patients had chronic HBV infection and were treatment-naive at sampling. Before surgery, around 4 milliliters of peripheral blood were drawn into K2EDTA tubes. Starting from roughly 500 ng total RNA, TCRbeta-specific cDNA was produced by reverse transcription with a constant-region primer and ProtoScript II reverse transcriptase. The TCRbeta libraries were prepared through three rounds of nested multiplex PCR following a slightly modified ARM-PCR procedure. Multiplex TRBV1-TRBV30 forward primers and a Cbeta reverse primer were used in the first two PCR rounds, each of which was run for approximately 9 cycles. Sample barcodes and Illumina adapters were added in a final 25-cycle PCR using Deep VentR polymerase. Before sequencing, amplicons of 200-500 bp were purified from gel using a QIAquick gel extraction kit. The TCRbeta amplicons were sequenced with 250-bp paired-end reads on an Illumina HiSeq 2500. The paper's data handling went like this. Quality trimming of reads was performed with Trimmomatic v0.33, and paired reads were merged with FLASH v1.2.11 so that full CDR3 sequences could be recovered. V, D and J germline segments were assigned to the rearranged TCRbeta sequences using MiGEC v1.2.1b. Clonotype statistics and Shannon-Wiener diversity indices were calculated with VDJtools v1.0.0. Except for diversity analysis, only each sample's 250 most abundant clonotypes were used in subsequent analyses to reduce sampling bias. Starting from the raw public reads, TCRdb applied fastp trimming at Q25, assembled clones with MiXCR and retained in-frame beta chains. A single entry per CDR3 protein holds the most common genes and DNA from its merged rows. For this entry, the V and J calls and clone size follow TCRdb and not the study's own pipeline. The sample profile shows 190,000 or so distinct CDR3 sequences; roughly 61% of them were found once. The leading ten clones occupy approximately 6.5% of the sample.

The receptor was isolated from a woman aged 60-75 years with primary liver carcinoma and hepatitis B virus infection. The V gene is TRBV6-1 and the J gene is TRBJ2-7; the D gene identity is not certain. The sequencing sample was made of peripheral blood. The DNA is TGTGCCAGCAGTGAAACGTGGGAGCAGTACTTC. The translation is CASSETWEQYF.